The 23 T cell receptor beta chains presented below share a single source sample, sequenced in a study of T cell repertoires in cytomegalovirus infection. Antigens of these TCRs are unknown. One entry per CDR3 protein, called by TCRdb with MiXCR from the reads. The sample gives 700,000 to 950,000 distinct CDR3 sequences, approximately 29% of which show up once; under 15% is in the top ten. Sample: cultured CD8+ T cells from PBMCs, taken from culture after CMV antigen stimulation. These receptors all stem from a human donor in good health (CMV status not recorded). Some clones in this sample may be carry-over from other donors' samples.

This clonotype was seen a handful of times. V usage is TRBV5-1 and J usage is TRBJ1-5; TRBD1 matches 9 bases. Trimming took 6 bases from V and 1 from J; bases not matched to a gene: 14. Germline CDR1 and CDR2: SGHRS and YFSETQ. This CDR3 is 18 amino acids long. CDR3 nucleotides: TGCGCCAGCATTCATGCGGGACAGGGTAAATGGAGCAATCAGCCCCAGCATTTT. This translates into CASIHAGQGKWSNQPQHF.

The genes are TRBV7-9 and TRBJ1-5; weak D call: TRBD1 (5 bases). The CDR3 extends over 14 amino acids. Per the germline V gene, CDR1 is SEHNR and CDR2 is FQNEAQ (reference sequence). Trimming took 2 bases from V and 9 from J, leaving 14 bases between them. CDR3 sequence: CASSLKGSMGPQHF. In nucleotides, the CDR3 is TGTGCCAGCAGCTTAAAGGGGTCAATGGGGCCCCAGCATTTT.

This clonotype was seen a few times. The chain is built from TRBV6-1 and TRBJ2-7, with TRBD1 identical over 7 bases. CDR3 length: 12 residues. Germline CDR1 MNHNS, CDR2 SASEGT. Trimming cost V 6 bases and J 6 bases; bases outside gene matches: 5. The chain's CDR3 is CASRDRITEQYF. For the CDR3, the DNA is TGTGCCAGCAGGGACAGGATTACCGAGCAGTACTTC.

The chain recombines TRBV5-7 with TRBJ2-1; TRBD2 agrees at 16 bases. TRBV5-7 is reported as an ORF; its role is uncertain. The length of the CDR3 is 19 residues. J was trimmed by 0 bases and V by 4 bases; bases with no gene match: 7. The CDR3 DNA follows: TGTGCCAGCAGCCCGGGACTAGCGGGGGGGCGGTGCTCCTACAATGAGCAGTTCTTC. Its protein is CASSPGLAGGRCSYNEQFF.

This chain joins TRBV28 and TRBJ2-2; 9 nucleotides match TRBD1. This CDR3 contains 16 residues. Trimming cost V 5 bases and J 3 bases; bases outside gene matches: 7. Germline V lookup: CDR1 MDHEN, CDR2 SYDVKM. The CDR3 loop reads CASSPRTGVDTGELFF. Written as DNA, the CDR3 is TGTGCCAGCAGTCCGAGGACAGGGGTGGACACCGGGGAGCTGTTTTTT.

This chain uses TRBV6-1 with TRBJ2-7; D ambiguous. The CDR3 loop spans 12 amino acids. Between the trimmed V and J ends, which lost 7 bases and 2 bases, there was a span of 9 bases. Germline values: CDR1 MNHNS, CDR2 SASEGT. For the CDR3, the DNA is TGTGCCAGCACCGATTCAGCCTACGAGCAGTACTTC. Its protein product is CASTDSAYEQYF.

The CDR3 nucleotides read TGTGCCAGCAGCGGGACCTGGGGGGCCGACTACGAGCAGTACGTC. This translates into CASSGTWGADYEQYV. The chain links TRBV7-9 to TRBJ2-7, with D possibly being TRBD1 or TRBD2 (6 bases each). The germline CDR1 and CDR2 sequences are SEHNR and FQNEAQ (reference sequence). Between the trimmed V and J ends, which lost 5 bases and 3 bases, there was a span of 17 bases. The CDR3 loop spans 15 amino acids.

J is TRBJ2-2 and V is TRBV27; perhaps TRBD2 as D (5 bases). Germline lookup yields CDR1 MNHEY and CDR2 SMNVEV (reference sequence). The V and J ends lost 1 base and 2 bases respectively, with 8 bases between them. The CDR3 extends over 15 amino acids. CDR3 protein: CASSLYGVNTGELFF. In nucleotides, the CDR3 is TGTGCCAGCAGTTTATACGGGGTTAACACCGGGGAGCTGTTTTTT.

The sample holds a few counts of this clonotype. This CDR3 is CASAGTPTTPYGYTF. The DNA of the CDR3 is TGTGCCAGCGCAGGGACACCCACAACCCCCTATGGCTACACCTTC. The chain combines TRBV6-1 with TRBJ1-2, with D maybe TRBD1 (6 bases). V was clipped by 8 bases and J by 4 bases, with 20 bases between them. The germline V gene encodes CDR1 MNHNS and CDR2 SASEGT. The CDR3 runs 15 residues.

This clonotype appeared a single time. At one boundary the junction diverges from the germline segment, which might be a read error. The rearrangement links TRBV11-1 to TRBJ1-4; D may be TRBD1 (5 bases). The CDR3 is 15 residues long. Germline values: CDR1 SGHAT, CDR2 FQDESV (reference sequence). CDR3 in amino acids: CGSSLHRRVDEKLFF. CDR3 DNA sequence: TGTGGCAGCAGCTTACACAGGCGAGTCGATGAAAAACTGTTTTTT.

This rearrangement joins TRBV5-6 to TRBJ2-3, with TRBD2 identical over 7 bases. Per the germline V gene, CDR1 is SGHDT and CDR2 is YYEEEE. With V trimmed by 1 base and J by 2 bases, 4 bases remained unmatched. This CDR3 has 15 residues. The CDR3 bases are TGTGCCAGCAGCTTGAGCGGGGTAATCACAGATACGCAGTATTTT. Its translation is CASSLSGVITDTQYF. The whole variable domain, filled in from reference TRBV5-6 and TRBJ2-3, reads DAGVTQSPTHLIKTRGQQVTLRCSPKSGHDTVSWYQQALGQGPQFIFQYYEEEERQRGNFPDRFSGHQFPNYSSELNVNALLLGDSALYLCASSLSGVITDTQYFGPGTRLTVL.

The chain combines TRBV20-1 with TRBJ1-1; D is uncertain. CDR3 length equals 12 residues. The V gene's germline CDR1 is DFQATT and CDR2 SNEGSKA (reference sequence). V was pared by 6 bases and J by 4 bases, with 12 bases between. DNA of the CDR3: TGCAGTGCCGAAGGGTGGCGCACTGAAGCTTTCTTT. Its protein is CSAEGWRTEAFF.

This chain uses TRBV7-9 with TRBJ2-2; D is perhaps TRBD1 (6 bases). V lost 3 bases, J lost 1 base, and 9 bases lay in between. This CDR3 spans 15 amino acids. In germline, CDR1 is SEHNR, CDR2 FQNEAQ (reference sequence). The CDR3 coding sequence is TGTGCCAGCAGCTTTGCACAGGGGAACACCGGGGAGCTGTTTTTT. Amino acid sequence: CASSFAQGNTGELFF.

The table lists this clonotype with a few counts. The rearrangement joins TRBV6-6 to TRBJ1-1; 7 nucleotides align to TRBD1. Trimming at V came to 5 bases and at J to 0 bases, leaving 6 bases not matched to a gene. The length of the CDR3 is 15 residues. Germline loops: CDR1 MNHNY, CDR2 SVGAGI (reference sequence). In DNA, the CDR3 is TGTGCCAGCAGTCTACGACAGGGCTTGAACACTGAAGCTTTCTTT. The encoded protein is CASSLRQGLNTEAFF.

Regarding this clonotype: Lacking the conserved final phenylalanine or tryptophan, this CDR3 likely reflects a read error. The rearrangement uses TRBV6-5 and TRBJ1-4; possibly TRBD1 for D (6 bases). Germline-derived CDR1 and CDR2 are MNHEY and SVGAGI. The length of the CDR3 is 14 residues. Trimming cost V 5 bases and J 6 bases, with 13 bases left between them. CDR3 loop: CASSLEGGDEKLFS. The CDR3 coding sequence is TGTGCCAGCAGTCTCGAGGGGGGGGATGAAAAACTGTTTTCT.

The chain carries TRBV5-6 and TRBJ2-4; D is possibly TRBD1 (5 bases). The germline V and J ends were trimmed by 2 bases and 4 bases, with 7 bases remaining between them. CDR3 length equals 13 residues. Germline CDR1 is SGHDT and CDR2 is YYEEEE. CDR3 loop: CASSFQGKNIQYF. In DNA, the CDR3 is TGTGCCAGCAGCTTTCAGGGAAAAAACATTCAGTACTTC.

As regards this clonotype: This sequence may be a read error, since a much larger clone differs from it by one base. The chain employs TRBV7-2 and TRBJ2-7; TRBD1 might be the D (5 bases). CDR1 and CDR2 from the germline V gene are SGHTA and FQGNSA. This CDR3 contains 15 residues. DNA of the CDR3: TGTGCCGGCAGCCCCCGGCCTGACAGCCCCTACGAGCAGTACTTC. It encodes CAGSPRPDSPYEQYF.

The CDR3 sequence is CASSQEVLAGVETQYF. The CDR3 region has the DNA TGTGCCAGCAGCCAAGAAGTGCTAGCGGGGGTAGAGACCCAGTACTTC. This chain connects TRBV3-1 to TRBJ2-5, with 10 bases identical to TRBD2. CDR3 length: 16 amino acids. Losses at the gene ends were 0 bases for V and 4 bases for J; bases not matched to a gene: 5. CDR1 is LGHDT and CDR2 is YNNKEL in the germline V gene (reference sequence).

This clonotype turned up a few times. The rearrangement uses TRBV27 and TRBJ1-1, with a tentative D call TRBD1 (5 bases). V was shortened by 8 bases and J by 3 bases, with 13 bases between the two germline ends. Germline CDR1 MNHEY, CDR2 SMNVEV (reference sequence). The CDR3 sequence is 13 residues long. The CDR3 DNA follows: TGTGCCAGCGGGGACCTGGTCGACACTGAAGCTTTCTTT. Residues: CASGDLVDTEAFF.

This clonotype has at least ten counts. V gene TRBV10-3 combines with J gene TRBJ2-4; a weak D match, TRBD2 (6 bases). This CDR3 comprises 15 residues. Trimming removed 11 bases from V and 7 bases from J, with 24 bases in between. Germline values: CDR1 ENHRY, CDR2 SYGVKD. Here the CDR3 DNA reads TGTGCCGTCGCTGCGTTCCGGGACGGGACTAACATTCAGTACTTC. Residues: CAVAAFRDGTNIQYF.

The gene calls are TRBV4-1 and TRBJ2-2; 8 bases align to TRBD1. Germline loops: CDR1 MGHRA, CDR2 YSYEKL. With 3 bases clipped from V and 6 bases from J, the junction kept 3 bases outside the gene matches. The length of the CDR3 is 14 residues. The CDR3 reads CASSQWTGSGELFF. For the CDR3, the DNA is TGCGCCAGCAGCCAGTGGACAGGGTCCGGGGAGCTGTTTTTT.

The chain has TRBV12-3 or TRBV12-4 and TRBJ1-5, with no clear D. This CDR3 has 12 residues. V dropped 1 base and J dropped 11 bases, with 9 bases sitting between them. The CDR3 DNA reads TGTGCCAGCAGTTTAGTTCCGCCGGCCCAGCATTTT. Translation: CASSLVPPAQHF.

This chain uses TRBV25-1 with TRBJ1-4; D is perhaps TRBD1 (5 bases). Deletions cut 5 bases from V and 5 bases from J, with 12 bases between. The CDR3 length is 14 residues. CDR1 is MGHDK and CDR2 is SYGVNS in the germline V gene. The CDR3: CASSRGTVNEKLFF. The CDR3 region has the DNA TGTGCCAGCAGTAGAGGGACCGTAAATGAAAAACTGTTTTTT.